The rows below give T cell receptor beta chains drawn from one sample of a study of blood T cell repertoires in COVID-19. Using immunoSEQ multiplex PCR, the repertoire was profiled, and TCRdb retains in-frame clones only, with some absent. This table has around 190,000 clones, approximately 85% appearing once. The specimen sequenced was peripheral blood. These receptor sequences come from a woman older than 75 with acute or convalescent COVID-19. Both conserved end residues are part of each CDR3. The D gene is left open where the match is weak. Rows may omit the clone size; those that give it use once, few, many or a size class.

cdr3_length: 14
j_call: TRBJ1-5
clone_size: -
v_call: TRBV2
d_call: -
cdr3_nt: TGTGCCAGCAGCCAGGGACAAGTGCCTCAGCCCCAGCATTTT
cdr3_aa: CASSQGQVPQPQHF

cdr3_length: 15
j_call: TRBJ1-5
clone_size: -
v_call: TRBV6-2/TRBV6-3
d_call: TRBD1
cdr3_nt: TGTGCCAGCAGTCCCCGGGGACAGGGAAATCAGCCCCAGCATTTT
cdr3_aa: CASSPRGQGNQPQHF

cdr3_length: 18
j_call: TRBJ2-3
clone_size: -
v_call: TRBV14
d_call: -
cdr3_nt: TGTGCCAGCAGCCAAGATCCCGGCGCAGGGCATGGCACAGATACGCAGTATTTT
cdr3_aa: CASSQDPGAGHGTDTQYF

cdr3_length: 16
j_call: TRBJ1-2
clone_size: -
v_call: TRBV19
d_call: -
cdr3_nt: TGTGCCAGTCGACCGACACGGGGGAAAGGGGATCATGGCTACACCTTC
cdr3_aa: CASRPTRGKGDHGYTF

cdr3_length: 13
j_call: TRBJ2-5
clone_size: -
v_call: TRBV7-3
d_call: -
cdr3_nt: TGTGCCAGCAGCTTTTCTACAGAAGAGACCCAGTACTTC
cdr3_aa: CASSFSTEETQYF

cdr3_length: 15
j_call: TRBJ2-7
clone_size: -
v_call: TRBV5-1
d_call: -
cdr3_nt: TGCGCCAGCAGCTTGGAACTAGCTCTTTCCTACGAGCAGTACTTC
cdr3_aa: CASSLELALSYEQYF

cdr3_length: 15
j_call: TRBJ2-3
clone_size: few
v_call: TRBV6-5
d_call: -
cdr3_nt: TGTGCCAGCAGGGAGTCAGGGGCAAGCACAGATACGCAGTATTTT
cdr3_aa: CASRESGASTDTQYF

cdr3_length: 15
j_call: TRBJ2-5
clone_size: once
v_call: TRBV30
d_call: -
cdr3_nt: TGTGCCTGGAGTCCGTTACCCAACCTCTCGGGGACCCAGTACTTC
cdr3_aa: CAWSPLPNLSGTQYF

cdr3_length: 15
j_call: TRBJ2-5
clone_size: -
v_call: TRBV27
d_call: TRBD2
cdr3_nt: TGTGCCAGCAGTTGGGGTAGCGGGAGGGCCGGGACCCAGTACTTC
cdr3_aa: CASSWGSGRAGTQYF

cdr3_length: 18
j_call: TRBJ2-6
clone_size: -
v_call: TRBV18
d_call: -
cdr3_nt: TGTGCCAGCTCACCACCTTCTTCCAGGGCTTCTGGGGCCAACGTCCTGACTTTC
cdr3_aa: CASSPPSSRASGANVLTF

cdr3_length: 13
j_call: TRBJ1-4
clone_size: -
v_call: TRBV12-5
d_call: TRBD1
cdr3_nt: TGTGCTAGTGGCACCGACAGGGAGCGAAAACTGTTTTTT
cdr3_aa: CASGTDRERKLFF

cdr3_length: 15
j_call: TRBJ1-2
clone_size: -
v_call: TRBV6-5
d_call: TRBD1
cdr3_nt: TGTGCCAGCAGACAGTCCGGGACAGCTAACTATGGCTACACCTTC
cdr3_aa: CASRQSGTANYGYTF

cdr3_length: 14
j_call: TRBJ1-5
clone_size: -
v_call: TRBV19
d_call: TRBD1
cdr3_nt: TGTGCCAGTTTGGACAGGGGGAGCTATCAGCCCCAGCATTTT
cdr3_aa: CASLDRGSYQPQHF

cdr3_length: 13
j_call: TRBJ1-2
clone_size: few
v_call: TRBV5-1
d_call: -
cdr3_nt: TGCGCCAGCAGCTTGGTGTTGCAGGATGGCTACACCTTC
cdr3_aa: CASSLVLQDGYTF

cdr3_length: 12
j_call: TRBJ1-2
clone_size: -
v_call: TRBV5-6
d_call: -
cdr3_nt: TGTGCCAGCAGCCTGGGCCCCGGGGGCTACACCTTC
cdr3_aa: CASSLGPGGYTF

cdr3_length: 15
j_call: TRBJ1-1
clone_size: -
v_call: TRBV19
d_call: TRBD1
cdr3_nt: TGTGCCAGTAGACGGACAGGGGAAAAGAACACTGAAGCTTTCTTT
cdr3_aa: CASRRTGEKNTEAFF

cdr3_length: 11
j_call: TRBJ2-7
clone_size: -
v_call: TRBV20-1
d_call: -
cdr3_nt: TGCAGTGCCCCCGGGGCGGGGGAGCAGTACTTC
cdr3_aa: CSAPGAGEQYF

cdr3_length: 16
j_call: TRBJ1-6
clone_size: few
v_call: TRBV27
d_call: -
cdr3_nt: TGTGCCAGCAGTTTATGGCTAAGGGAGATAGGTTCACCCCTCCACTTT
cdr3_aa: CASSLWLREIGSPLHF

cdr3_length: 14
j_call: TRBJ2-6
clone_size: -
v_call: TRBV6-4
d_call: -
cdr3_nt: TGTGCCAGCAGTGACTCCTTTGGGGCCAACGTCCTGACTTTC
cdr3_aa: CASSDSFGANVLTF

cdr3_length: 14
j_call: TRBJ1-5
clone_size: -
v_call: TRBV19
d_call: -
cdr3_nt: TGTGCCACCCGCGCATACCAGGGGAATCAGCCCCAGCATTTT
cdr3_aa: CATRAYQGNQPQHF

cdr3_length: 13
j_call: TRBJ2-2
clone_size: -
v_call: TRBV11-2
d_call: -
cdr3_nt: TGTGCCAGCAGCTTAGTAAACACCGGGGAGCTGTTTTTT
cdr3_aa: CASSLVNTGELFF

cdr3_length: 17
j_call: TRBJ2-1
clone_size: -
v_call: TRBV5-1
d_call: TRBD1
cdr3_nt: TGCGCCAGCAGCCGCAGAGGACCGGGACAGGGGACCGATGAGCAGTTCTTC
cdr3_aa: CASSRRGPGQGTDEQFF

cdr3_length: 16
j_call: TRBJ1-6
clone_size: -
v_call: TRBV15
d_call: TRBD1
cdr3_nt: TGTGCCACCAGCAGAACTTACAGGGGAAGTAATTCACCCCTCCACTTT
cdr3_aa: CATSRTYRGSNSPLHF

cdr3_length: 13
j_call: TRBJ2-3
clone_size: few
v_call: TRBV7-9
d_call: -
cdr3_nt: TGTGCCAGCATCCTCCCCCCCCGGGATACGCAGTATTTT
cdr3_aa: CASILPPRDTQYF

cdr3_length: 12
j_call: TRBJ2-7
clone_size: -
v_call: TRBV2
d_call: TRBD1
cdr3_nt: TGTGCCAGCGCCGGGACAGGGGACGAGCAGTACTTC
cdr3_aa: CASAGTGDEQYF

cdr3_length: 16
j_call: TRBJ1-4
clone_size: -
v_call: TRBV9
d_call: TRBD1
cdr3_nt: TGTGCCAGCAGCGTTGTCCCGGGACAGGGTTATGAAAAACTGTTTTTT
cdr3_aa: CASSVVPGQGYEKLFF

cdr3_length: 13
j_call: TRBJ2-7
clone_size: -
v_call: TRBV6-5
d_call: -
cdr3_nt: TGTGCCAGCAGGGGCCACGGCGAGTACGAGCAGTACTTC
cdr3_aa: CASRGHGEYEQYF

cdr3_length: 13
j_call: TRBJ1-2
clone_size: once
v_call: TRBV5-1
d_call: TRBD1
cdr3_nt: TGCGCCAGCAGGAGGGACAGGAACTATGGCTACACCTTC
cdr3_aa: CASRRDRNYGYTF

cdr3_length: 14
j_call: TRBJ2-5
clone_size: -
v_call: TRBV19
d_call: TRBD1
cdr3_nt: TGTGCCAGTAGTAGCCAGACAGGGGGAGAGACCCAGTACTTC
cdr3_aa: CASSSQTGGETQYF

cdr3_length: 14
j_call: TRBJ2-7
clone_size: once
v_call: TRBV10-3
d_call: TRBD2
cdr3_nt: TGCGCCATCAGTTTGTCTAGCGGGAACAACGAGCAGTACTTC
cdr3_aa: CAISLSSGNNEQYF

cdr3_length: 17
j_call: TRBJ1-1
clone_size: -
v_call: TRBV11-2
d_call: TRBD1
cdr3_nt: TGTGCCAGCAGCCTAACGACAGGGGTGAGAATGAACACTGAAGCTTTCTTT
cdr3_aa: CASSLTTGVRMNTEAFF

cdr3_length: 16
j_call: TRBJ1-4
clone_size: -
v_call: TRBV5-1
d_call: -
cdr3_nt: TGCGCCAGCAGCTTGGCCAAGGGGGGGAGAGGTGAAAAACTGTTTTTT
cdr3_aa: CASSLAKGGRGEKLFF

cdr3_length: 13
j_call: TRBJ2-2
clone_size: -
v_call: TRBV18
d_call: -
cdr3_nt: TGTGCCAGCTCGCCGGACAGCACCGGGGAGCTGTTTTTT
cdr3_aa: CASSPDSTGELFF

cdr3_length: 11
j_call: TRBJ1-6
clone_size: -
v_call: TRBV2
d_call: -
cdr3_nt: TGTGCCAGCAGTGGAAGCTCACCCCTCCACTTT
cdr3_aa: CASSGSSPLHF

cdr3_length: 15
j_call: TRBJ2-5
clone_size: -
v_call: TRBV9
d_call: -
cdr3_nt: TGTGCCAGCAGCGGGTCCGTTCGGGGAACAGAGACCCAGTACTTC
cdr3_aa: CASSGSVRGTETQYF

cdr3_length: 15
j_call: TRBJ2-2
clone_size: -
v_call: TRBV3-1/TRBV3-2
d_call: -
cdr3_nt: TGTGCCAGCAGCCCCAATTGGAGGAACACCGGGGAGCTGTTTTTT
cdr3_aa: CASSPNWRNTGELFF

cdr3_length: 15
j_call: TRBJ2-1
clone_size: -
v_call: TRBV3-1/TRBV3-2
d_call: -
cdr3_nt: TGTGCCAGCAGCCAATGGACCGGGAGTACGGGTGAGCAGTTCTTC
cdr3_aa: CASSQWTGSTGEQFF

cdr3_length: 13
j_call: TRBJ1-1
clone_size: -
v_call: TRBV9
d_call: -
cdr3_nt: TGTGCCAGCAGCGCGTACAGGAACACTGAAGCTTTCTTT
cdr3_aa: CASSAYRNTEAFF

cdr3_length: 14
j_call: TRBJ1-1
clone_size: -
v_call: TRBV19
d_call: -
cdr3_nt: TGTGCCAGTAGTGAAGGACAGAAGAACACTGAAGCTTTCTTT
cdr3_aa: CASSEGQKNTEAFF

cdr3_length: 15
j_call: TRBJ2-1
clone_size: few
v_call: TRBV25-1
d_call: -
cdr3_nt: TGTGCCAGCAGTGAAGGGTTGGTAGCGAGTATGGAGCAGTTCTTC
cdr3_aa: CASSEGLVASMEQFF

cdr3_length: 14
j_call: TRBJ2-1
clone_size: -
v_call: TRBV7-2
d_call: -
cdr3_nt: TGTGCCAGCAGCTTCGACCGAGGGTCGCGGGAGCAGTTCTTC
cdr3_aa: CASSFDRGSREQFF

cdr3_length: 13
j_call: TRBJ1-2
clone_size: -
v_call: TRBV18
d_call: -
cdr3_nt: TGTGCCAGCTCTCCGCAGGGGAGGGATGGCTACACCTTC
cdr3_aa: CASSPQGRDGYTF